A few counts support the clone carrying this T cell receptor (beta chain). The antigen is undetermined. All patients experienced relapse after autologous stem cell transplantation, and brentuximab vedotin exposure was variable. The data were taken from a study of PD-1 blockade in classical Hodgkin lymphoma. Study as a whole: The patients were dosed with nivolumab 3 mg/kg, infused intravenously every 2 weeks.

Study observations and caveats: Repertoire differences have undefined causes, possibly disease activity or prior therapy. Significant TCR diversity gains by C4D1 occurred in CD4+ but not CD8+ cells.

CDR1 is SQVTM and CDR2 is ANQGSEA in the germline V gene. CDR3 size: 12 residues. V was cut by 3 bases and J by 0 bases, with 5 bases left in between. The data were produced by immunoSEQ multiplex PCR, yet TCRdb's version contains in-frame clones alone and is incomplete. This sample has under 20,000 clones; roughly 63% occur once, and the top ten carry 8.3%. This receptor was taken from a human donor with classical Hodgkin lymphoma. The sample here was peripheral blood mononuclear cells (PBMCs), taken before the second cycle of nivolumab. The chain carries TRBV29-1 and TRBJ1-1, with D uncertain. The CDR3 spells CSVEAMNTEAFF. The CDR3 DNA reads TGCAGCGTTGAGGCAATGAACACTGAAGCTTTCTTT.